The rows below give T cell receptor beta chains drawn from one sample of a study of human T cells and chemical hapten exposure. MiXCR was run by TCRdb on the RACE reads, yielding one entry per CDR3 protein. The sample carries tens of thousands of distinct CDR3 sequences, more than 9% recorded once. Sequencing used whole blood, obtained in connection with sensitization to the hapten diphenylcyclopropenone (DPC). Receptors originate from a man in his forties with alopecia areata. Some clones in this sample may be carry-over from other donors' samples. The CDR3 runs from the conserved cysteine through the conserved F or W. The order of the fields is D gene, J gene, clone size, V gene, CDR3 protein, CDR3 DNA. D genes are given only for firm matches. The size entry is marked missing in some rows and otherwise reads once, few, many or a size class.

D: .
J: TRBJ2-5
size: many
V: TRBV20-1
CDR3: CSASRTVQETQYF
DNA: TGCAGTGCGTCTCGGACAGTCCAAGAGACCCAGTACTTC

D: .
J: TRBJ2-1
size: many
V: TRBV14
CDR3: CASSPRTQGFQFF
DNA: TGTGCCAGCAGCCCCCGAACCCAAGGGTTCCAGTTCTTC

D: .
J: TRBJ2-5
size: .
V: TRBV24-1
CDR3: CATSDWTPSGTQYF
DNA: TGTGCCACCAGTGATTGGACCCCTTCGGGTACCCAGTACTTC

D: .
J: TRBJ1-4
size: many
V: TRBV7-8
CDR3: CASSKQHATNEKLFF
DNA: TGTGCCAGCAGCAAGCAACACGCAACTAATGAAAAACTGTTTTTT

D: TRBD2
J: TRBJ2-1
size: .
V: TRBV11-3
CDR3: CASSSPGGPYNEQFF
DNA: TGTGCCAGCAGCTCTCCGGGAGGGCCTTACAATGAGCAGTTCTTC

D: .
J: TRBJ2-4
size: few
V: TRBV18
CDR3: CASSPSDRGGNIQYF
DNA: TGTGCCAGCTCACCTTCGGACAGAGGAGGAAACATTCAGTACTTC

D: .
J: TRBJ1-5
size: few
V: TRBV6-2/TRBV6-3
CDR3: CASSYSRPSNQPQHF
DNA: TGTGCCAGCAGTTACTCGCGCCCTAGCAATCAGCCCCAGCATTTT

D: .
J: TRBJ1-1
size: many
V: TRBV5-1
CDR3: CASSLERTQRTEAFF
DNA: TGCGCCAGCAGCTTGGAACGTACCCAGAGAACTGAAGCTTTCTTT

D: .
J: TRBJ2-2
size: .
V: TRBV28
CDR3: CASRRGGTGELFF
DNA: TGTGCCAGCAGGCGGGGCGGAACCGGGGAGCTGTTTTTT

D: TRBD2
J: TRBJ2-3
size: .
V: TRBV20-1
CDR3: CSASLAGRTDTQYF
DNA: TGCAGTGCTTCGCTAGCGGGACGGACAGATACGCAGTATTTT

D: .
J: TRBJ1-1
size: many
V: TRBV5-1
CDR3: CASSLVVGKNTEAFF
DNA: TGCGCCAGCAGCTTGGTGGTAGGGAAAAACACTGAAGCTTTCTTT

D: .
J: TRBJ2-4
size: few
V: TRBV3-2
CDR3: CASSQGRGPKNIQYF
DNA: TGTGCCAGCAGCCAAGGAAGGGGACCCAAAAACATTCAGTACTTC

D: TRBD2
J: TRBJ2-3
size: .
V: TRBV7-8
CDR3: CASSRIKRELTDTQYF
DNA: TGTGCCAGCAGCCGAATTAAGCGGGAGTTGACAGATACGCAGTATTTT

D: .
J: TRBJ1-6
size: .
V: TRBV6-5
CDR3: CASSPKVKRLHF
DNA: TGTGCCAGCAGTCCCAAAGTAAAACGCCTCCACTTT

D: .
J: TRBJ2-7
size: many
V: TRBV6-2/TRBV6-3
CDR3: CATAPRRQTVSYEQYF
DNA: TGTGCCACCGCTCCTCGAAGACAGACCGTCTCCTACGAGCAGTACTTC

D: TRBD1
J: TRBJ2-2
size: few
V: TRBV5-1
CDR3: CASSLGTGATGELFF
DNA: TGCGCCAGCAGCTTGGGCACAGGGGCCACCGGGGAGCTGTTTTTT

D: .
J: TRBJ1-5
size: few
V: TRBV7-2
CDR3: CASRRTVLGNQPQHF
DNA: TGTGCCAGCAGGAGGACAGTTCTTGGCAATCAGCCCCAGCATTTT

D: .
J: TRBJ2-1
size: .
V: TRBV24-1
CDR3: CATSDPLRSGNNEQFF
DNA: TGTGCCACCAGTGATCCTCTTCGGTCAGGGAACAATGAGCAGTTCTTC

D: .
J: TRBJ2-3
size: .
V: TRBV5-6
CDR3: CASSPGVAPDTQYF
DNA: TGTGCCAGCAGCCCCGGGGTAGCGCCAGATACGCAGTATTTT

D: TRBD1
J: TRBJ1-4
size: .
V: TRBV12-3/TRBV12-4
CDR3: CASSLALGQGSEKLFF
DNA: TGTGCCAGCAGTTTAGCGTTGGGACAGGGTAGTGAAAAACTGTTTTTT

D: .
J: TRBJ2-5
size: .
V: TRBV5-1
CDR3: CASSGSGETQYF
DNA: TGCGCCAGCAGCGGGAGCGGTGAGACCCAGTACTTC

D: .
J: TRBJ2-3
size: many
V: TRBV7-2
CDR3: CASSLKALDHTQYF
DNA: TGTGCCAGCAGCCTCAAAGCGCTGGACCATACGCAGTATTTT

D: .
J: TRBJ2-5
size: .
V: TRBV7-2
CDR3: CASSFQAGLPSETQYF
DNA: TGTGCCAGCAGCTTTCAGGCGGGCCTGCCCTCAGAGACCCAGTACTTC

D: .
J: TRBJ1-2
size: many
V: TRBV20-1
CDR3: CSARETVNYGYTF
DNA: TGCAGTGCTAGAGAGACGGTTAACTATGGCTACACCTTC

D: .
J: TRBJ2-7
size: .
V: TRBV13
CDR3: CASSFWDTKGSYEQYF
DNA: TGTGCCAGCAGCTTTTGGGACACTAAGGGCTCCTACGAGCAGTACTTC

D: TRBD1
J: TRBJ1-6
size: many
V: TRBV15
CDR3: CATSRETGGGSPLHF
DNA: TGTGCCACCAGCAGAGAGACAGGGGGCGGTTCACCCCTCCACTTT

D: .
J: TRBJ1-1
size: many
V: TRBV28
CDR3: CASSLPSLRGREAFF
DNA: TGTGCCAGCAGTTTGCCCTCCTTACGGGGACGTGAAGCTTTCTTT

D: TRBD2
J: TRBJ2-3
size: few
V: TRBV7-9
CDR3: CASRDRLSGRFPDTQYF
DNA: TGTGCCAGCAGAGACCGACTAAGCGGGAGGTTCCCAGATACGCAGTATTTT

D: .
J: TRBJ2-7
size: .
V: TRBV7-2
CDR3: CVVEASGSPYEQYF
DNA: TGTGTCGTCGAAGCATCGGGTTCCCCCTACGAGCAGTACTTC

D: .
J: TRBJ2-2
size: .
V: TRBV20-1
CDR3: CSARQALGNGELFF
DNA: TGCAGTGCGAGACAAGCTCTCGGGAACGGGGAGCTGTTTTTT

D: TRBD1
J: TRBJ2-2
size: .
V: TRBV29-1
CDR3: CSVVSGTGGIGELFF
DNA: TGCAGCGTTGTATCCGGGACAGGGGGCATCGGGGAGCTGTTTTTT

D: .
J: TRBJ2-5
size: .
V: TRBV7-8
CDR3: CASSSTAGETQYF
DNA: TGTGCCAGCAGCTCGACCGCGGGGGAGACCCAGTACTTC

D: TRBD1
J: TRBJ2-4
size: .
V: TRBV28
CDR3: CASSLTSPGQESPVQYF
DNA: TGTGCCAGCAGTTTAACCTCCCCCGGACAGGAGAGTCCGGTTCAGTACTTC

D: .
J: TRBJ1-6
size: few
V: TRBV4-1
CDR3: CASSQEGESPLHF
DNA: TGCGCCAGCAGCCAAGAAGGGGAATCACCCCTCCACTTT

D: TRBD1
J: TRBJ1-4
size: few
V: TRBV18
CDR3: CASSPVGTANEKLFF
DNA: TGTGCCAGCTCACCCGTTGGGACAGCGAATGAAAAACTGTTTTTT

D: TRBD1
J: TRBJ2-3
size: few
V: TRBV4-3
CDR3: CASSQDRQGADTQYF
DNA: TGCGCCAGCAGCCAAGATCGACAGGGGGCAGATACGCAGTATTTT

D: .
J: TRBJ2-3
size: few
V: TRBV7-9
CDR3: CASSLRGKPGAGAQYF
DNA: TGTGCCAGCAGCTTAAGAGGGAAACCGGGAGCAGGTGCGCAGTATTTT

D: .
J: TRBJ2-5
size: few
V: TRBV5-1
CDR3: CASSSSGLSQETQYF
DNA: TGCGCCAGCAGCTCGTCGGGGCTGTCACAAGAGACCCAGTACTTC

D: .
J: TRBJ2-5
size: .
V: TRBV7-3
CDR3: CASSFQGGETQYF
DNA: TGTGCCAGCAGCTTCCAGGGCGGCGAGACCCAGTACTTC

D: TRBD1
J: TRBJ1-6
size: few
V: TRBV7-3
CDR3: CASSPGTGHNSPLHF
DNA: TGTGCCAGCAGCCCCGGGACAGGGCATAATTCACCCCTCCACTTT

D: .
J: TRBJ2-4
size: many
V: TRBV5-8
CDR3: CASSLLISAKNIQYF
DNA: TGTGCCAGCAGCTTGTTAATCTCGGCCAAAAACATTCAGTACTTC

D: TRBD2
J: TRBJ2-1
size: .
V: TRBV20-1
CDR3: CSARESGREQFF
DNA: TGCAGTGCTAGAGAGAGCGGGAGAGAGCAGTTCTTC

D: .
J: TRBJ2-1
size: many
V: TRBV12-3/TRBV12-4
CDR3: CASSLHNEQFF
DNA: TGTGCCAGCAGTCTTCACAATGAGCAGTTCTTC

D: .
J: TRBJ2-5
size: few
V: TRBV5-1
CDR3: CASSLARGSLQETQYF
DNA: TGCGCCAGCAGCTTGGCTAGGGGTTCTTTGCAAGAGACCCAGTACTTC

D: TRBD1
J: TRBJ1-6
size: .
V: TRBV20-1
CDR3: CSARRDRKSSYNSPLHF
DNA: TGCAGTGCCCGGAGGGACAGGAAAAGCTCCTATAATTCACCCCTCCACTTT

D: TRBD2
J: TRBJ2-1
size: .
V: TRBV2
CDR3: CASRLTSGSSYNEQFF
DNA: TGTGCCAGCAGGCTCACTAGCGGGAGCTCCTACAATGAGCAGTTCTTC

D: .
J: TRBJ1-5
size: few
V: TRBV11-3
CDR3: CASSLGGEGQPQHF
DNA: TGTGCCAGCAGCTTAGGAGGGGAGGGTCAGCCCCAGCATTTT

D: .
J: TRBJ2-7
size: few
V: TRBV10-3
CDR3: CAITQQESGPYEQYF
DNA: TGTGCCATCACCCAACAGGAATCGGGCCCCTACGAGCAGTACTTC

D: TRBD2
J: TRBJ2-1
size: many
V: TRBV12-3/TRBV12-4
CDR3: CASSLPGGGSFDEQFF
DNA: TGTGCCAGCAGTTTGCCGGGGGGGGGCAGCTTCGATGAGCAGTTCTTC

D: .
J: TRBJ1-4
size: many
V: TRBV28
CDR3: CASSLWGATNEKLFF
DNA: TGTGCCAGCAGTTTATGGGGTGCAACTAATGAAAAACTGTTTTTT